The sequence of this T cell receptor beta chain was determined in a study of OX40 agonist ivuxolimab in advanced cancers. Repertoires were generated with immunoSEQ multiplex PCR, while TCRdb's copy carries only in-frame clones and drops some. The sample shows about 62,000 clones, 70% to 80% of them seen only once. This specimen was CD4+ or CD8+ T cells sorted from blood, taken in a trial of the OX40 agonist ivuxolimab. This clonotype originated in an adult with an advanced solid tumor such as melanoma, head and neck, liver or kidney cancer.

The CDR3 DNA follows: TGTGCCAGCAGTGTGGACAGGCGGGACACCATATATTTT. This gives the protein CASSVDRRDTIYF. V is TRBV6-1 and J is TRBJ1-3, with 7 bases identical to TRBD1. With 4 bases clipped from V and 8 bases from J, the junction kept 5 bases outside the gene matches. Germline values: CDR1 MNHNS, CDR2 SASEGT. CDR3 size: 13 residues.